This T cell receptor (beta chain) was captured by sequencing in a study of CD8+ T cells in alopecia areata. For the study at large: Administration of oral tofacitinib to treated patients was at 5 to 10 mg twice daily.

Sequencing used cDNA as its template, made by extracting RNA and reverse transcribing it. The method was immunoSEQ multiplex PCR; TCRdb's version includes in-frame clones alone and lacks a portion of them. The data hold 200,000 to 250,000 clones, with about 64% observed a single time. Treatment noted: oral pan-JAK inhibitor, 5-10 mg twice daily. Trimming left V 6 bases short and J 4 bases short, with 15 bases between. Looked up from germline, CDR1 is SQVTM and CDR2 is ANQGSEA. This CDR3 is built from 13 residues. This sample comprised CD4+ T cells sorted from blood, obtained at week 4, from a patient treated with tofacitinib. This receptor was taken from a human donor with alopecia areata. The chain employs TRBV29-1 and TRBJ1-2; the D gene is possibly TRBD1 (5 bases). This CDR3 is CSVRIREGYGYTF. CDR3 sequence (DNA): TGCAGCGTGCGTATCAGGGAGGGCTATGGCTACACCTTC.